These 17 T cell receptor beta chains were sequenced from one sample in a study of OX40 agonist ivuxolimab in advanced cancers. TCRdb's table, derived via immunoSEQ multiplex PCR, lists solely in-frame clones and lacks some. The sample includes nearly 11,000 clones, roughly nine tenths seen only once; the top ten take roughly 30%. This specimen consisted of CD4+ or CD8+ T cells sorted from blood, obtained in a trial of the OX40 agonist ivuxolimab. The receptors here all came from an adult with an advanced solid tumor such as melanoma, head and neck, liver or kidney cancer.

The chain couples TRBV7-9 to TRBJ2-4; D is perhaps TRBD1 (6 bases). The length of the CDR3 is 16 residues. V dropped 1 base and J dropped 11 bases, with 21 bases sitting between them. Per the germline V gene, CDR1 is SEHNR and CDR2 is FQNEAQ (reference sequence). CDR3 in amino acids: CASSLVGRGDLGFQYF. The CDR3 DNA follows: TGTGCCAGCAGCTTAGTAGGCAGGGGCGACCTCGGGTTTCAGTACTTC.

The chain links TRBV6-5 to TRBJ2-7; D might be TRBD1 (5 bases). Per germline, CDR1 MNHEY and CDR2 SVGAGI. V gave up 2 bases and J gave up 0 bases, with 8 bases separating them. This CDR3 spans 14 amino acids. This CDR3 reads CASSYQGSSYEQYF. CDR3 bases: TGTGCCAGCAGTTACCAGGGCAGCTCCTACGAGCAGTACTTC.

V is TRBV13 and J is TRBJ2-7; 10 nucleotides align to TRBD2. There are 15 residues in the CDR3. The V and J ends lost 4 bases and 2 bases, in that order; junction bases with no gene match: 5. CDR1 and CDR2 from the germline V gene are PRHDT and FYEKMQ (reference sequence). In DNA form, the CDR3 reads TGTGCCAGCAGCTCAGCGGGAGGGGTAACCTACGAGCAGTACTTC. Translating gives CASSSAGGVTYEQYF.

The CDR3 DNA is TGTGCCAGCAGCTTCGGACTAGGCTACGAGCAGTACTTC. It yields the protein CASSFGLGYEQYF. The chain joins TRBV11-3 to TRBJ2-7; 7 bases are a match to TRBD2. The CDR3 length is 13 residues. The J segment lost 3 bases and the V segment lost 3 bases, leaving 2 bases of the junction unmatched. Germline CDR1 is SGHNT and CDR2 is YENEEA.

J is TRBJ2-7 and V is TRBV28; perhaps TRBD1 as D (5 bases). Trimming pared 2 bases from V and 4 bases from J, leaving 21 bases between. This CDR3 is 17 amino acids long. Looked up from germline, CDR1 is MDHEN and CDR2 is SYDVKM. CDR3 nucleotides: TGTGCCAGCAGTTTAAGGACACCCGGCCTGGGCGGATACGAGCAGTACTTC. It encodes CASSLRTPGLGGYEQYF.

This clone was recorded a few times. The chain uses TRBV28 and TRBJ2-7; 7 nucleotides line up with TRBD2. The CDR3 is 16 amino acids. Unmatched junction bases numbered 14, after V lost 3 bases and J lost 6 bases. CDR1 and CDR2 from the germline V gene are MDHEN and SYDVKM. This chain's CDR3 is CASSFPRSGGGSEQYF. The CDR3 region has the DNA TGTGCCAGCAGTTTTCCGAGGTCGGGGGGAGGGAGCGAGCAGTACTTC.

V is TRBV5-6 and J is TRBJ1-2; 11 nucleotides agree with TRBD1. This CDR3 is built from 17 residues. Germline V gene sequence: CDR1 SGHDT, CDR2 YYEEEE. J lost 4 bases, V lost 2 bases, and 10 bases had no gene match. The CDR3 spells CASSFVGQGAQGYGYTF. CDR3 DNA sequence: TGTGCCAGCAGCTTCGTAGGACAGGGGGCGCAGGGCTATGGCTACACCTTC. Full variable domain (missing parts from reference TRBV5-6 and TRBJ1-2): DAGVTQSPTHLIKTRGQQVTLRCSPKSGHDTVSWYQQALGQGPQFIFQYYEEEERQRGNFPDRFSGHQFPNYSSELNVNALLLGDSALYLCASSFVGQGAQGYGYTFGSGTRLTVV.

This chain uses TRBV28 with TRBJ2-5; possible D gene TRBD2, 5 bases. The J call may be faulty, since TRBJ2-7 better matches the DNA end. This CDR3 is built from 15 residues. The germline V gene has CDR1 MDHEN and CDR2 SYDVKM. The CDR3 spells CASSPRPGFSYEQYF. The CDR3 DNA reads TGTGCCAGCAGTCCTCGACCGGGATTCTCCTACGAGCAGTACTTC.

This chain uses TRBV6-5 with TRBJ2-5, with D uncertain. The CDR3 covers 13 residues. The germline V gene encodes CDR1 MNHEY and CDR2 SVGAGI. V was trimmed by 2 bases and J by 1 base, leaving 5 bases between them. CDR3 DNA sequence: TGTGCCAGCAGTTACGCGGTCCAAGAGACCCAGTACTTC. It specifies CASSYAVQETQYF.

The chain has TRBV9 and TRBJ2-7, with D uncertain. Trimming stripped 0 bases from V and 3 bases from J, with 10 bases between. CDR1 and CDR2 from the germline V gene are SGDLS and YYNGEE. The CDR3 sequence is 14 residues long. CDR3 bases: TGTGCCAGCAGCGTAGAAGTTAGCAACTACGAGCAGTACTTC. Amino acids: CASSVEVSNYEQYF.

J is TRBJ2-3 and V is TRBV4-2, with D uncertain. The V end was cut by 5 bases, the J end by 4 bases, with 7 bases between. This CDR3 has 12 amino acids. CDR1 and CDR2 (germline): LGHNA, YNFKEQ. This CDR3 reads CASSLWADTQYF. CDR3 in DNA: TGTGCCAGCAGCTTGTGGGCAGATACGCAGTATTTT.

CDR3 sequence: CASRPARQGGDTQYF. The CDR3 bases are TGTGCCAGTAGGCCTGCGCGGCAGGGAGGAGATACGCAGTATTTT. The V call is TRBV19, the J call TRBJ2-3; D perhaps matches TRBD2 (6 bases). Germline V gene lookup returns CDR1 LNHDA and CDR2 SQIVND (reference sequence). V lost 6 bases and J lost 5, with 18 bases in between. The CDR3 is made up of 15 amino acids.

The chain has TRBV30 and TRBJ1-1; the D is unclear. V was shortened by 2 bases and J by 3 bases, with 10 bases between the two germline ends. This CDR3 region has 13 residues. From germline, CDR1 is GTSNPN and CDR2 SVGIG (reference sequence). CDR3 sequence: CAWSTLGYTEAFF. CDR3 nucleotide sequence: TGTGCCTGGAGTACCCTGGGGTACACTGAAGCTTTCTTT.

This clone appeared a single time. CDR3 region: CASSLNWGARRNGYTF. In DNA, the CDR3 is TGTGCCAGCAGTTTAAATTGGGGGGCGCGAAGGAATGGCTACACCTTC. The chain uses TRBV27 and TRBJ1-2; weak D call: TRBD1 (6 bases). The CDR3 sequence is 16 residues long. CDR1 and CDR2 from the germline V gene are MNHEY and SMNVEV (reference sequence). V was trimmed by 2 bases and J by 6 bases, leaving 19 bases between them.

The chain carries TRBV7-9 and TRBJ2-1; D is perhaps TRBD2 (5 bases). CDR1 and CDR2 from the germline V gene are SEHNR and FQNEAQ (reference sequence). Trimming stripped 5 bases from V and 7 bases from J, with 9 bases between. The CDR3 is made up of 12 amino acids. The DNA for the CDR3 is TGTGCCAGCAGCCCACTAGATAATGAGCAGTTCTTC. Amino acid sequence: CASSPLDNEQFF.

This rearrangement joins TRBV15 to TRBJ2-3; 7 nucleotides match TRBD2. The CDR3 consists of 15 residues. The J segment lost 4 bases and the V segment lost 0 bases, leaving 4 bases of the junction unmatched. Germline loops: CDR1 LNHNV, CDR2 YYDKDF (reference sequence). CDR3 nucleotide sequence: TGTGCCACCAGCAGAGATCAGGGAGGGGCAGATACGCAGTATTTT. It encodes CATSRDQGGADTQYF.

This clone has only one observation. V and J are TRBV30 and TRBJ1-2; 8 nucleotides align to TRBD1. The germline V gene encodes CDR1 GTSNPN and CDR2 SVGIG (reference sequence). Trimming at V came to 5 bases and at J to 4 bases, leaving 12 bases not matched to a gene. CDR3 length equals 15 residues. The CDR3 sequence is CAWWSAGGDAYGYTF. The CDR3 DNA follows: TGTGCCTGGTGGTCGGCAGGGGGCGACGCCTATGGCTACACCTTC.